This record looks at one T cell receptor beta chain sequence and its context. Additional DNA sequences in this sample encode the identical CDR3. This record belongs to a study of blood T cell repertoires in COVID-19. Study in general: Specimens from acute and convalescent COVID-19 originated in the United States, Italy and Spain. T cells, B-cell-depleted T cells, or PBMCs supplied cDNA or gDNA.

Looked up from germline, CDR1 is MNHNS and CDR2 is SASEGT. The CDR3 is made up of 14 amino acids. The V end lost 1 base, the J end lost 0 bases, and 3 bases lay between the germline ends. Under the authors' procedure: Estimation of nucleated cell counts relied on the amplification of reference gene primers. Data came from immunoSEQ multiplex PCR; TCRdb stores just in-frame clones and leaves some out. The V and J calls and the clone size are those of that table, but D and trimming were determined from the DNA. Among around 300,000 clones listed, around 86% were seen once. The sequence was obtained from a man aged 45-65 years with active or convalescent COVID-19. V is TRBV6-1 and J is TRBJ2-2; D call uncertain. The specimen sequenced was peripheral blood. CDR3 region: CASSEGPNTGELFF. As DNA, the CDR3 is TGTGCCAGCAGTGAAGGGCCGAACACCGGGGAGCTGTTTTTT.